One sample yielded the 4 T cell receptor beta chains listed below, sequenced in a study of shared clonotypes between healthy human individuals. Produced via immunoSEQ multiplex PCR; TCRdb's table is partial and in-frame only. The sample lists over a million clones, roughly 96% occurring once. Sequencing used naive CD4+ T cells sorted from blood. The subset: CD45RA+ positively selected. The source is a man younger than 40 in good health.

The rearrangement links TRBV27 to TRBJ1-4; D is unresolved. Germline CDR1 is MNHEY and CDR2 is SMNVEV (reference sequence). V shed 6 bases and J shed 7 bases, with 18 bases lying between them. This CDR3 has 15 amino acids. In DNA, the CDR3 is TGTGCCAGCAGGAAACAATTCACTGCGGCTGAAAAACTGTTTTTT. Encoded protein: CASRKQFTAAEKLFF.

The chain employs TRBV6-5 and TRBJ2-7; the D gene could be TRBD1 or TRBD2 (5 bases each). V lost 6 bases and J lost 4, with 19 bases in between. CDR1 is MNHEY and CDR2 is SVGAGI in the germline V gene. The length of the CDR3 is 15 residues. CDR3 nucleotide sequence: TGTGCCAGCAGCCCTACTACCGGGGCCAGTTACGAGCAGTACTTC. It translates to CASSPTTGASYEQYF.

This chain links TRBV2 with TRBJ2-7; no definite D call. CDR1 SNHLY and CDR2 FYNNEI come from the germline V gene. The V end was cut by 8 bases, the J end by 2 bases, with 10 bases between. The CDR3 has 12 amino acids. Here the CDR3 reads CASHQDTYEQYF. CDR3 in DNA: TGTGCCAGCCACCAGGATACCTACGAGCAGTACTTC.

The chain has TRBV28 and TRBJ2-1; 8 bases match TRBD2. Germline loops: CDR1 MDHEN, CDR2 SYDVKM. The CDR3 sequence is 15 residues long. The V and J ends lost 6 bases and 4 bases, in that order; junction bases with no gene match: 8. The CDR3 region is CASRNPGGKYNEQFF. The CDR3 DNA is TGTGCCAGCAGAAACCCGGGGGGGAAATACAATGAGCAGTTCTTC.